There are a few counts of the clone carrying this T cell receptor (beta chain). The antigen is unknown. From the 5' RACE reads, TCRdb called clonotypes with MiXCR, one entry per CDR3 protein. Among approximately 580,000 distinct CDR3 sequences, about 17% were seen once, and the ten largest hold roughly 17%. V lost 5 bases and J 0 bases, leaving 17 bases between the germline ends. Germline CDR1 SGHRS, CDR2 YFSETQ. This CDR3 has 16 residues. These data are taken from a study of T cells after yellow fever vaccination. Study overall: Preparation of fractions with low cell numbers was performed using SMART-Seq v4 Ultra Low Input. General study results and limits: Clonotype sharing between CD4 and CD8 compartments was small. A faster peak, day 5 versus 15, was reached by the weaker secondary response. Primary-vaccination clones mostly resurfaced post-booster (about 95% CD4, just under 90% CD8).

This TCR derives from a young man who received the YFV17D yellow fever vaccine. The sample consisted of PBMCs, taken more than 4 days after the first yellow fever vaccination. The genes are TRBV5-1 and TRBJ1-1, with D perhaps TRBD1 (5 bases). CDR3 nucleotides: TGCGCCAGCAGACCCGGGACCCAGCGGTTGAACACTGAAGCTTTCTTT. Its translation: CASRPGTQRLNTEAFF.